The rows below give T cell receptor beta chains drawn from one sample of a study of CD8 T cells in ankylosing spondylitis. TCRdb re-derived calls from the 5' RACE reads in MiXCR, one entry per CDR3 protein. The repertoire has about 540,000 distinct CDR3 sequences, 9.5% to 15% of them found once; the top ten carry nearly 7%. Sequenced sample: blood, either unsorted or a sorted T cell fraction (not recorded which). Source of these receptors: a male donor with ankylosing spondylitis. The CDR3 runs from the conserved cysteine through the conserved F or W. D genes are given only for firm matches. The listing skips clone size in some rows; elsewhere it reads once, few, many or a size class.

d_call j_call clone_size v_call cdr3_aa cdr3_nt
NA TRBJ2-1 few TRBV11-2 CASSLERTPNNEQFF TGTGCCAGCAGCTTAGAGCGCACCCCGAACAATGAGCAGTTCTTC
TRBD1 TRBJ1-4 few TRBV7-9 CASSYGQGLTNEKLFF TGTGCCAGCAGCTACGGACAGGGTTTAACTAATGAAAAACTGTTTTTT
NA TRBJ2-1 NA TRBV12-3/TRBV12-4 CASSSVALSSYNEQFF TGTGCCAGCAGTTCGGTAGCGTTGAGCTCCTACAATGAGCAGTTCTTC
NA TRBJ2-2 many TRBV18 CASSQTDTGELFF TGTGCCAGCTCACAGACAGACACCGGGGAGCTGTTTTTT
TRBD2 TRBJ2-1 NA TRBV11-2 CASSGGLAGGLGYNEQFF TGTGCCAGCAGCGGAGGACTAGCGGGAGGGCTTGGCTACAATGAGCAGTTCTTC
NA TRBJ2-2 few TRBV4-1 CASSQGGAGTNTGELFF TGCGCCAGCAGCCAAGGGGGGGCTGGGACGAACACCGGGGAGCTGTTTTTT
TRBD2 TRBJ2-1 NA TRBV12-3/TRBV12-4 CASTATSGRIEQFF TGTGCCAGCACTGCGACTAGCGGGAGGATTGAGCAGTTCTTC
NA TRBJ2-7 NA TRBV29-1 CSVVDRTESSYEQYF TGCAGCGTTGTTGACAGAACTGAAAGCTCCTACGAGCAGTACTTC
TRBD2 TRBJ2-1 NA TRBV12-3/TRBV12-4 CTCSLVVLLARTYNEQFF TGTACCTGCAGTTTAGTAGTCTTACTAGCGCGGACCTACAATGAGCAGTTCTTC
NA TRBJ2-2 few TRBV12-3/TRBV12-4 CASSFGKNTGELFF TGTGCCAGCAGTTTTGGCAAGAACACCGGGGAGCTGTTTTTT
TRBD1 TRBJ2-5 few TRBV25-1 CASSELGQGTSETQYF TGTGCCAGCAGTGAACTTGGACAGGGAACCTCGGAGACCCAGTACTTC
NA TRBJ2-7 NA TRBV29-1 CSVYLPETYEQYF TGCAGCGTTTATCTTCCCGAGACCTACGAGCAGTACTTC
NA TRBJ2-1 few TRBV27 CASRRDDYNEQFF TGTGCCAGCAGGCGGGATGACTACAATGAGCAGTTCTTC
NA TRBJ2-2 few TRBV3-1 CASSQVTLPTGELFF TGTGCCAGCAGCCAAGTCACGTTACCCACCGGGGAGCTGTTTTTT
NA TRBJ2-7 NA TRBV10-3 CAITNRRDYEQYF TGTGCCATCACGAACAGACGCGACTACGAGCAGTACTTC
TRBD2 TRBJ2-3 NA TRBV15 CATSRDLGGGTQDTQYF TGTGCCACCAGCAGAGATCTCGGGGGAGGGACTCAAGATACGCAGTATTTT